One sample yielded the 21 T cell receptor beta chains listed below, sequenced in a study of blood T cell repertoires in COVID-19. Sequenced by immunoSEQ multiplex PCR; TCRdb stores in-frame clones only, minus some. The sample holds more than 300,000 clones, around 90% seen once. Sequencing was done on a sample of peripheral blood. Source of these receptors: a woman between 18 and 30 years old who had recovered from COVID-19.

The chain employs TRBV19 and TRBJ1-1; perhaps TRBD1 as D (6 bases). The germline gives CDR1 LNHDA, CDR2 SQIVND (reference sequence). The CDR3 length is 16 residues. Between the trimmed V and J ends, which lost 3 bases and 0 bases, there was a span of 14 bases. CDR3 in DNA: TGTGCCAGTAGTATTTCCCGGACAGACCTGAACACTGAAGCTTTCTTT. It encodes CASSISRTDLNTEAFF. Drawing the rest from reference TRBV19 and TRBJ1-1, the complete variable domain is DGGITQSPKYLFRKEGQNVTLSCEQNLNHDAMYWYRQDPGQGLRLIYYSQIVNDFQKGDIAEGYSVSREKKESFPLTVTSAQKNPTAFYLCASSISRTDLNTEAFFGQGTRLTVV.

The chain joins TRBV19 to TRBJ1-4, with 10 bases fitting TRBD1. The CDR3 has 15 amino acids. V shed 4 bases and J 8 bases; nucleotides not matched to a gene: 7. Germline V gene sequence: CDR1 LNHDA, CDR2 SQIVND (reference sequence). CDR3 amino acids: CASSTPGTGAEKLFF. In DNA, the CDR3 is TGTGCCAGTAGTACACCCGGGACAGGGGCGGAAAAACTGTTTTTT.

This sequence joins TRBV5-1 and TRBJ2-5; D possibly corresponds to TRBD2 (6 bases). The CDR3 totals 15 residues. The germline gives CDR1 SGHRS, CDR2 YFSETQ. V lost 0 bases, J lost 1 base, and 10 bases lay in between. The DNA for the CDR3 is TGCGCCAGCAGCTTGGGGCCCGGGGGCCAAGAGACCCAGTACTTC. Its translation is CASSLGPGGQETQYF.

V gene TRBV5-4 combines with J gene TRBJ2-3, with D maybe TRBD2 (6 bases). Germline values: CDR1 SGHNT, CDR2 YYREEE (reference sequence). This CDR3 contains 14 residues. Trimming pared 3 bases from V and 2 bases from J, leaving 10 bases between. The CDR3 coding sequence is TGTGCCAGCAGCTCGGGGGAACTCACAGATACGCAGTATTTT. This translates into CASSSGELTDTQYF.

A single count supports this clone. This sequence joins TRBV4-1 and TRBJ2-1; the match to TRBD2 covers 13 bases. This CDR3 contains 15 residues. Germline values: CDR1 MGHRA, CDR2 YSYEKL. V lost 3 bases and J lost 7; bases outside the gene matches: 3. This chain's CDR3 is CASSHGLAGENEQFF. The CDR3 DNA reads as TGCGCCAGCAGCCACGGACTAGCGGGAGAAAATGAGCAGTTCTTC.

The rearrangement uses TRBV11-3 and TRBJ2-1; maybe TRBD2 (5 bases). V was pared by 6 bases and J by 6 bases, with 12 bases between. The V gene's germline CDR1 is SGHNT and CDR2 YENEEA. The CDR3 runs to 13 residues. CDR3 sequence (DNA): TGTGCCAGCAGTAATCCGAGGGTCAATGAGCAGTTCTTC. This encodes CASSNPRVNEQFF.

V and J are TRBV19 and TRBJ1-6, with 9 positions matching TRBD1. Germline assignment: CDR1 LNHDA and CDR2 SQIVND (reference sequence). V shed 4 bases, J shed 3 bases, and the junction held 10 bases outside the gene matches. The CDR3 is made up of 18 amino acids. The CDR3 coding sequence is TGTGCCAGTAGTACCGAAGGGAGGACAGGGGTCTATAATTCACCCCTCCACTTT. The encoded protein is CASSTEGRTGVYNSPLHF. Full variable domain (rest looked up from reference TRBV19 and TRBJ1-6): DGGITQSPKYLFRKEGQNVTLSCEQNLNHDAMYWYRQDPGQGLRLIYYSQIVNDFQKGDIAEGYSVSREKKESFPLTVTSAQKNPTAFYLCASSTEGRTGVYNSPLHFGNGTRLTVT.

J is TRBJ2-4 and V is TRBV10-3; D gene unclear. This CDR3 spans 16 amino acids. V lost 0 bases to trimming and J lost 0 bases, with 9 bases between them. Germline-derived CDR1 and CDR2 are ENHRY and SYGVKD. For the CDR3, the DNA is TGTGCCATCAGTGAGTCATTCAGACTAGCCAAAAACATTCAGTACTTC. Amino acid sequence: CAISESFRLAKNIQYF.

This chain links TRBV6-2 or TRBV6-3 with TRBJ1-1, with 7 nucleotides matching TRBD1. This CDR3 comprises 15 residues. V lost 5 bases and J lost 1; bases outside the gene matches: 7. CDR1 MNHEY and CDR2 SVGEGT come from the germline V gene. The CDR3 nucleotides read TGTGCCAGCAGTGCATGGGGACAGAAGAACACTGAAGCTTTCTTT. It specifies CASSAWGQKNTEAFF.

The chain recombines TRBV10-2 with TRBJ2-2; the D is unclear. V lost 11 bases, J lost 2 bases, and 12 bases lay in between. Per germline, CDR1 WSHSY and CDR2 SAAADI. CDR3 length: 13 amino acids. The DNA for the CDR3 is TGCGCCGCGGAGCGTCAAAACACCGGGGAGCTGTTTTTT. Residues: CAAERQNTGELFF.

V gene TRBV2 combines with J gene TRBJ2-3; TRBD1 agrees at 7 bases. The CDR3 is made up of 15 amino acids. Per germline, CDR1 SNHLY and CDR2 FYNNEI. The J segment lost 2 bases and the V segment lost 6 bases, leaving 8 bases of the junction unmatched. The CDR3 spells CASRVGQRNTDTQYF. The CDR3 DNA is TGTGCCAGCAGAGTGGGACAGCGTAACACAGATACGCAGTATTTT.

The CDR3 loop is CASSFIPGLAGHEQFF. The CDR3, as DNA: TGTGCCAGCAGTTTCATTCCGGGACTAGCGGGACATGAGCAGTTCTTC. The rearrangement joins TRBV27 to TRBJ2-1; 13 nucleotides line up with TRBD2. V was clipped by 3 bases and J by 8 bases; unmatched bases: 7. The CDR3 is made up of 16 amino acids. Germline values: CDR1 MNHEY, CDR2 SMNVEV (reference sequence).

This chain links TRBV10-3 with TRBJ2-3; 9 bases are shared with TRBD1. Germline CDR1 reads ENHRY; CDR2 reads SYGVKD. The CDR3 totals 19 residues. V was clipped by 3 bases and J by 6 bases; unmatched bases: 19. CDR3 nucleotides: TGTGCCATCAGTGACTTCCGGGACAGGGTGATCGGACTAGAGGATACGCAGTATTTT. This gives the protein CAISDFRDRVIGLEDTQYF.

This clone came up once. V usage is TRBV6-2 or TRBV6-3 and J usage is TRBJ2-7; TRBD2 aligns across 14 bases. CDR1 is MNHEY and CDR2 is SVGEGT in the germline V gene. V gave up 2 bases and J gave up 13 bases; unmatched junction bases: 1. The CDR3 sequence is 12 residues long. The CDR3 nucleotides read TGTGCCAGCAGTTACGGGACTAGCGGGAGTTACGTC. Translated: CASSYGTSGSYV.

This clone was detected once. V usage is TRBV10-2 and J usage is TRBJ2-2; D remains ambiguous. CDR1 WSHSY and CDR2 SAAADI come from the germline V gene. This CDR3 region has 15 residues. V was shortened by 3 bases and J by 0 bases, with 8 bases between the two germline ends. The CDR3 region has the DNA TGCGCCAGCAGTGATTTCACAGCGAACACCGGGGAGCTGTTTTTT. This translates into CASSDFTANTGELFF.

The rearrangement uses TRBV5-1 and TRBJ2-3, with 7 bases matching TRBD2. CDR3 length: 14 residues. In germline, CDR1 is SGHRS, CDR2 YFSETQ. Trimming at V came to 1 base and at J to 4 bases, leaving 3 bases not matched to a gene. The DNA of the CDR3 is TGCGCCAGCAGCTTGATGGGGGGGGCAGATACGCAGTATTTT. It is translated as CASSLMGGADTQYF.

The J gene is TRBJ2-7, the V gene TRBV21-1; the D segment call TRBD2 is taken from the table without a DNA check. TRBV21-1 is reported as a pseudogene. The CDR3 sequence is 12 residues long. CDR3 region: CASSLMRYEQYV. The CDR3 DNA follows: TGTGCCAGCAGCCTGATGAGGTACGAGCAGTACGTC.

This clone turned up a few times. The genes are TRBV5-5 and TRBJ2-7, with D tentatively TRBD2 (7 bases). The CDR3 consists of 14 residues. Germline lookup yields CDR1 SGHKS and CDR2 YYEKEE (reference sequence). Trimming pared 1 base from V and 0 bases from J, leaving 8 bases between. CDR3 coding DNA: TGTGCCAGCAGCTTGCGGGGGGCCTCCTACGAGCAGTACGTC. It specifies CASSLRGASYEQYV.

V and J are TRBV7-2 and TRBJ1-2; D remains ambiguous. Per the germline V gene, CDR1 is SGHTA and CDR2 is FQGNSA. With 1 base removed from V and 3 bases from J, the gap between germline ends came to 12 bases. The CDR3 extends over 15 amino acids. CDR3 sequence (DNA): TGTGCCAGCAGCTTAGACAGCCAGGATTACTATGGCTACACCTTC. Amino acids: CASSLDSQDYYGYTF. Drawing the rest from reference TRBV7-2 and TRBJ1-2, the complete variable domain is GAGVSQSPSNKVTEKGKDVELRCDPISGHTALYWYRQSLGQGLEFLIYFQGNSAPDKSGLPSDRFSAERTGGSVSTLTIQRTQQEDSAVYLCASSLDSQDYYGYTFGSGTRLTVV.

In its sample, this clone was seen once. This sample includes further DNA sequences coding for the same CDR3. The CDR3 DNA sequence: TGCGCCAGCAGCCGGGACAGGGGAGACAATGAGCAGTTCTTC. Translated, it gives CASSRDRGDNEQFF. The chain joins TRBV5-1 to TRBJ2-1, with 10 bases matching TRBD1. V shed 4 bases, J shed 5 bases, and the junction held 3 bases outside the gene matches. The CDR3 contains 14 residues. Germline CDR1 reads SGHRS; CDR2 reads YFSETQ.

This chain joins TRBV11-2 and TRBJ2-1; 12 positions match TRBD2. There are 19 residues in the CDR3. Germline trimming cut 8 bases from V and 1 base from J; bases unmatched to any gene: 15. CDR1 and CDR2 from the germline V gene are SGHAT and FQNNGV. The CDR3: CASSQRLGGLAGSYNEQFF. The CDR3 bases are TGTGCCAGCTCCCAACGACTAGGGGGACTAGCGGGTTCCTACAATGAGCAGTTCTTC.